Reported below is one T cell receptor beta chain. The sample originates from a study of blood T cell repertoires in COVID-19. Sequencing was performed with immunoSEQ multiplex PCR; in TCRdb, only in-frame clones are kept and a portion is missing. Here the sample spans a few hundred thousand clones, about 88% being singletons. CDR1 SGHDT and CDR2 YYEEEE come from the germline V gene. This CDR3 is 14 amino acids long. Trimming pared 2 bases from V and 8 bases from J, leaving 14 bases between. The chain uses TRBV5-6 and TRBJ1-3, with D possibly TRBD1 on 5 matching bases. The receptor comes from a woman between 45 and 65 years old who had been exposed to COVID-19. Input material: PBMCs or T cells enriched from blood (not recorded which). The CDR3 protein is CASSLRFPGDTIYF. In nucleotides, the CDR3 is TGTGCCAGCAGCTTAAGGTTCCCGGGGGACACCATATATTTT.